One sample yielded the 32 T cell receptor beta chains listed below, sequenced in a study of cytomegalovirus exposure and HLA in healthy donors. Amplification used 60 Vbeta primers and 13 Jbeta primers. Assay used: immunoSEQ multiplex PCR; TCRdb lists only in-frame clones, some missing. The sample contains about 150,000 clones, over 70% of which appear only once. Sequenced sample: PBMCs. These receptors were taken from a woman younger than 30 in good health and CMV-seronegative.

V is TRBV4-1 and J is TRBJ1-1, with D tentatively TRBD1 (6 bases). The CDR3 runs 17 residues. V was clipped by 0 bases and J by 0 bases, with 14 bases between them. Germline CDR1 reads MGHRA; CDR2 reads YSYEKL. As DNA, the CDR3 is TGCGCCAGCAGCCAAGATAGGACAGCTCCCATGAACACTGAAGCTTTCTTT. This encodes CASSQDRTAPMNTEAFF.

The rearrangement joins TRBV6-1 to TRBJ1-5; D perhaps matches TRBD1 (6 bases). CDR3 length: 15 residues. Germline V CDR1 and CDR2: MNHNS, SASEGT. Trimming removed 7 bases at V and 4 bases at J, with 17 bases between. CDR3 protein: CASTIWGHTNQPQHF. DNA of the CDR3: TGTGCCAGCACTATCTGGGGACACACGAATCAGCCCCAGCATTTT.

The gene calls are TRBV7-8 and TRBJ1-2; D is possibly TRBD1 (5 bases). Looked up from germline, CDR1 is SGHVS and CDR2 is FQNEAQ. CDR3 length equals 16 residues. With 5 bases removed from V and 0 bases from J, the gap between germline ends came to 16 bases. CDR3 DNA: TGTGCCAGCAGCGTCACAGGCGCTTCACCTAACTATGGCTACACCTTC. This codes for CASSVTGASPNYGYTF.

The rearrangement uses TRBV30 and TRBJ1-6; TRBD1 agrees at 7 bases. J gave up 4 bases and V 4 bases, and 10 bases lay outside the gene matches. CDR3 length equals 16 residues. The germline V gene has CDR1 GTSNPN and CDR2 SVGIG (reference sequence). The CDR3 DNA reads as TGTGCCTGGAACATAAGGGGGCGAGTATATAATTCACCCCTCCACTTT. Amino acids: CAWNIRGRVYNSPLHF.

This rearrangement joins TRBV7-9 to TRBJ2-7; 10 bases map to TRBD2. CDR3 length: 16 amino acids. Germline trimming cut 4 bases from V and 4 bases from J; bases unmatched to any gene: 10. Per the germline V gene, CDR1 is SEHNR and CDR2 is FQNEAQ (reference sequence). In nucleotides, the CDR3 is TGTGCCAGCAGCTCATCAAGCGGGGGGGCCCGGTACGAGCAGTACTTC. Translating gives CASSSSSGGARYEQYF.

The V call is TRBV11-3, the J call TRBJ1-1; TRBD1 matches 8 bases. The V gene end was trimmed by 1 base and the J gene end by 4 bases; junction bases not matched to a gene: 2. This CDR3 has 14 amino acids. Germline V gene lookup returns CDR1 SGHNT and CDR2 YENEEA. For the CDR3, the DNA is TGTGCCAGCAGCTTAGCAGGGGGCGGCACTGAAGCTTTCTTT. Its protein product is CASSLAGGGTEAFF. Complete variable domain (other parts from reference TRBV11-3 and TRBJ1-1): EAGVVQSPRYKIIEKKQPVAFWCNPISGHNTLYWYLQNLGQGPELLIRYENEEAVDDSQLPKDRFSAERLKGVDSTLKIQPAELGDSAVYLCASSLAGGGTEAFFGQGTRLTVV.

The V call is TRBV11-2, the J call TRBJ1-1, with D perhaps TRBD1 (5 bases). With 4 bases removed from V and 1 base from J, the gap between germline ends came to 22 bases. Germline V CDR1 and CDR2: SGHAT, FQNNGV. CDR3 size: 18 residues. The CDR3 DNA reads as TGTGCCAGCAGCTCAGACGTAATCCGGCGGGGGGAGAACACTGAAGCTTTCTTT. It translates to CASSSDVIRRGENTEAFF. Using reference TRBV11-2 and TRBJ1-1 for the parts outside the CDR3, the full variable domain is EAGVAQSPRYKIIEKRQSVAFWCNPISGHATLYWYQQILGQGPKLLIQFQNNGVVDDSQLPKDRFSAERLKGVDSTLKIQPAKLEDSAVYLCASSSDVIRRGENTEAFFGQGTRLTVV.

The rearrangement links TRBV6-6 to TRBJ1-2; 9 nucleotides line up with TRBD1. The CDR3 runs 14 residues. V was clipped by 4 bases and J by 8 bases; unmatched bases: 8. In germline, CDR1 is MNHNY, CDR2 SVGAGI (reference sequence). The CDR3 DNA reads as TGTGCCAGCAGTTGGGGGACAGGGAAGGGCGGCTACACCTTC. Its translation: CASSWGTGKGGYTF.

J is TRBJ2-5 and V is TRBV4-1, with unresolved D. The CDR3 contains 11 residues. V was trimmed by 1 base and J by 7 bases, leaving 4 bases between them. In germline, CDR1 is MGHRA, CDR2 YSYEKL. The CDR3 region is CASSQGGTQYF. The CDR3 bases are TGCGCCAGCAGCCAAGGCGGGACCCAGTACTTC.

This clone was detected a few times. Other DNA sequences in this sample translate to the same CDR3. The CDR3 loop reads CASSPQGSGANVLTF. CDR3 DNA: TGTGCCAGCAGCCCTCAGGGCTCTGGGGCCAACGTCCTGACTTTC. This chain links TRBV14 with TRBJ2-6, with D possibly TRBD1 on 5 matching bases. This CDR3 region has 15 residues. V dropped 4 bases and J dropped 0 bases, with 7 bases sitting between them. Germline assignment: CDR1 SGHDN and CDR2 FVKESK.

The rearrangement joins TRBV18 to TRBJ1-2, with 7 nucleotides matching TRBD1. Germline V gene lookup returns CDR1 KGHSH and CDR2 LQKENI. The CDR3 spans 17 residues. J lost 7 bases, V lost 2 bases, and 16 bases had no gene match. CDR3 in amino acids: CASSPSSGGLSPAGYTF. The CDR3 DNA reads TGTGCCAGCTCACCATCATCAGGGGGTTTAAGTCCAGCTGGCTACACCTTC.

This clone occurred once. The chain joins TRBV30 to TRBJ1-1; D is uncertain. Germline V gene lookup returns CDR1 GTSNPN and CDR2 SVGIG (reference sequence). Trimming took off 2 bases at V and 2 bases at J, with 9 bases between the two ends. CDR3 length: 13 residues. CDR3 loop: CAWSRGANTEAFF. The CDR3 nucleotides read TGTGCCTGGAGTAGAGGAGCTAACACTGAAGCTTTCTTT. Filled out from reference TRBV30 and TRBJ1-1, the complete variable domain reads SQTIHQWPATLVQPVGSPLSLECTVEGTSNPNLYWYRQAAGRGLQLLFYSVGIGQISSEVPQNLSASRPQDRQFILSSKKLLLSDSGFYLCAWSRGANTEAFFGQGTRLTVV.

The chain employs TRBV27 and TRBJ1-1, with unresolved D. The germline V gene encodes CDR1 MNHEY and CDR2 SMNVEV (reference sequence). The CDR3 is made up of 13 amino acids. Trimming took 10 bases from V and 1 from J, leaving 13 bases between them. Here the CDR3 reads CATGPLRNTEAFF. The DNA of the CDR3 is TGTGCCACGGGTCCTTTGAGGAACACTGAAGCTTTCTTT.

The chain joins TRBV28 to TRBJ1-5; D might be TRBD1 (5 bases). CDR3 length: 15 residues. The V gene's germline CDR1 is MDHEN and CDR2 SYDVKM. Trimming shortened V by 3 bases and J by 4 bases, and 13 bases separated the two germline ends. Here the CDR3 DNA reads TGTGCCAGCAGTTTCCCCCGGCAGGGTAATCAGCCCCAGCATTTT. It specifies CASSFPRQGNQPQHF. Supplemented by reference TRBV28 and TRBJ1-5, the full variable domain reads DVKVTQSSRYLVKRTGEKVFLECVQDMDHENMFWYRQDPGLGLRLIYFSYDVKMKEKGDIPEGYSVSREKKERFSLILESASTNQTSMYLCASSFPRQGNQPQHFGDGTRLSIL.

V gene TRBV7-9 combines with J gene TRBJ1-1, with D maybe TRBD1 (5 bases). Germline CDR1 SEHNR, CDR2 FQNEAQ (reference sequence). With 5 bases removed from V and 1 base from J, the gap between germline ends came to 14 bases. The CDR3 has 15 amino acids. CDR3 residues: CASSAPGLTNTEAFF. The CDR3 nucleotides read TGTGCCAGCAGCGCTCCGGGACTGACGAACACTGAAGCTTTCTTT.

The chain uses TRBV4-1 and TRBJ1-5; D remains ambiguous. Deletions cut 4 bases from V and 7 bases from J, with 11 bases between. The CDR3 is 13 residues long. Germline V lookup: CDR1 MGHRA, CDR2 YSYEKL. Written as DNA, the CDR3 is TGCGCCAGCAGCCCGAACATTCCGCAGCCCCAGCATTTT. Its translation is CASSPNIPQPQHF.

The rearrangement uses TRBV28 and TRBJ1-5; D unclear. CDR1 and CDR2 (germline): MDHEN, SYDVKM. This CDR3 spans 13 amino acids. Trimming pared 3 bases from V and 4 bases from J, leaving 7 bases between. CDR3 protein: CASSLPGNQPQHF. The CDR3 coding sequence is TGTGCCAGCAGTTTGCCGGGAAATCAGCCCCAGCATTTT.

The chain uses TRBV6-6 and TRBJ1-5; D not resolved. Trimming took off 3 bases at V and 1 base at J, with 13 bases between the two ends. Germline CDR1 and CDR2: MNHNY and SVGAGI (reference sequence). The CDR3 runs 16 residues. CDR3 protein: CASSYYPGGSNQPQHF. CDR3 coding DNA: TGTGCCAGCAGTTATTACCCAGGCGGGAGCAATCAGCCCCAGCATTTT.

This clone was seen more than once but under ten times. The V and J genes are TRBV6-6 and TRBJ2-6; a possible D gene is TRBD2 (5 bases). The germline gives CDR1 MNHNY, CDR2 SVGAGI (reference sequence). CDR3 length: 15 residues. The germline V and J ends were trimmed by 6 bases and 0 bases, with 9 bases remaining between them. This chain's CDR3 is CASRPEGSGANVLTF. As DNA, the CDR3 is TGTGCCAGCAGACCCGAGGGCTCTGGGGCCAACGTCCTGACTTTC.

The chain has TRBV28 and TRBJ2-2; a weak D match, TRBD2 (7 bases). The CDR3 spans 17 residues. Trimming took 6 bases from V and 4 from J, leaving 21 bases between them. Germline-derived CDR1 and CDR2 are MDHEN and SYDVKM. The CDR3 DNA reads as TGTGCCAGCAGGAATGAGGCCCGGGGGGCTCGCACCGGGGAGCTGTTTTTT. This codes for CASRNEARGARTGELFF.

This clone was found once. This sequence joins TRBV4-1 and TRBJ2-5; 14 bases are a match to TRBD2. This CDR3 spans 16 amino acids. CDR1 and CDR2 (germline): MGHRA, YSYEKL. V trimming: 4 bases; J trimming: 4 bases; junction bases outside the gene matches: 5. CDR3: CASSPRTSGGRETQYF. CDR3 sequence (DNA): TGCGCCAGCAGCCCCAGGACTAGCGGGGGGAGAGAGACCCAGTACTTC.

The rearrangement links TRBV6-5 to TRBJ1-2, with 7 bases aligning to TRBD1. Trimming removed 6 bases from V and 2 bases from J; junction bases left unmatched: 6. This CDR3 comprises 14 residues. CDR1 is MNHEY and CDR2 is SVGAGI in the germline V gene. CDR3 in amino acids: CASRPTGANYGYTF. CDR3 nucleotides: TGTGCCAGCAGACCTACAGGGGCCAACTATGGCTACACCTTC.

Details on this clone: An end of the junction does not agree with germline; a read error may underlie this. V and J are TRBV7-9 and TRBJ1-6; 8 nucleotides agree with TRBD1. From germline, CDR1 is SEHNR and CDR2 FQNEAQ (reference sequence). CDR3 length: 16 residues. The CDR3 region is CSSSSGTGTYNSPLHF. The CDR3 DNA follows: TGTTCCAGCAGCTCCGGGACAGGAACCTATAATTCACCCCTCCACTTT.

The V and J genes are TRBV19 and TRBJ2-3; possible D gene TRBD1, 6 bases. The V end was cut by 11 bases, the J end by 4 bases, with 25 bases between. Germline V lookup: CDR1 LNHDA, CDR2 SQIVND (reference sequence). The CDR3 consists of 16 residues. For the CDR3, the DNA is TGTGCCGAAAGATTAACAGGGTCCTCGATCCCAGATACGCAGTATTTT. As protein: CAERLTGSSIPDTQYF.

The chain employs TRBV28 and TRBJ1-1, with D tentatively TRBD1 (6 bases). This CDR3 region has 14 residues. Trimming pared 3 bases from V and 4 bases from J, leaving 12 bases between. Germline CDR1 reads MDHEN; CDR2 reads SYDVKM. CDR3 in amino acids: CASSFGGRGTEAFF. The CDR3 nucleotides read TGTGCCAGCAGTTTCGGCGGCAGGGGCACTGAAGCTTTCTTT.

This clone came up once. This chain links TRBV25-1 with TRBJ2-4, with 9 bases fitting TRBD1. CDR1 and CDR2 (germline): MGHDK, SYGVNS. Unmatched junction bases numbered 7, after V lost 2 bases and J lost 11 bases. This CDR3 is built from 14 residues. CDR3 sequence: CASSEVRGQGVQYF. CDR3 DNA sequence: TGTGCCAGCAGTGAAGTACGGGGACAGGGAGTTCAGTACTTC.

The chain recombines TRBV18 with TRBJ1-1, with a possible D match to TRBD1 (6 bases). The germline V gene encodes CDR1 KGHSH and CDR2 LQKENI. V was clipped by 3 bases and J by 2 bases, with 22 bases between them. The CDR3 is 18 amino acids. CDR3 DNA: TGTGCCAGCTCACCCGGATCGGGACAATTATTTGGTAACACTGAAGCTTTCTTT. Translating gives CASSPGSGQLFGNTEAFF. Full variable domain (rest looked up from reference TRBV18 and TRBJ1-1): NAGVMQNPRHLVRRRGQEARLRCSPMKGHSHVYWYRQLPEEGLKFMVYLQKENIIDESGMPKERFSAEFPKEGPSILRIQQVVRGDSAAYFCASSPGSGQLFGNTEAFFGQGTRLTVV.

The rearrangement uses TRBV10-3 and TRBJ1-4, with 8 positions matching TRBD1. This CDR3 has 15 amino acids. The ends lost 6 bases at V and 3 bases at J; junction bases unmatched: 6. Germline CDR1 ENHRY, CDR2 SYGVKD. The CDR3 DNA follows: TGTGCCATCAGCAATCCGGGACAGGCTAATGAAAAACTGTTTTTT. It specifies CAISNPGQANEKLFF.

This chain's CDR3 is CASSSGQVRYGYTF. CDR3 nucleotide sequence: TGTGCCAGCAGCTCGGGACAGGTGCGCTATGGCTACACCTTC. The chain links TRBV6-6 to TRBJ1-2, with TRBD1 matching 8 bases. The V gene end was trimmed by 6 bases and the J gene end by 4 bases; junction bases not matched to a gene: 7. The length of the CDR3 is 14 residues. Germline CDR1 MNHNY, CDR2 SVGAGI (reference sequence).

J is TRBJ2-3 and V is TRBV5-1; 13 bases agree with TRBD2. V lost 0 bases and J lost 0; bases outside the gene matches: 10. CDR1 SGHRS and CDR2 YFSETQ come from the germline V gene. There are 20 residues in the CDR3. The CDR3 region has the DNA TGCGCCAGCAGCTTGGCGGGACTAGCGGGGAGTCGCCCTAGCACAGATACGCAGTATTTT. This gives the protein CASSLAGLAGSRPSTDTQYF.

This clone was seen a handful of times. This chain connects TRBV6-4 to TRBJ2-3; TRBD2 matches 10 bases. CDR3 length: 15 residues. V lost 2 bases, J lost 1 base, and 0 bases stayed unmatched. Per the germline V gene, CDR1 is MRHNA and CDR2 is SNTAGT. Written as DNA, the CDR3 is TGTGCCAGCAGTGACACTAGCGGGGGCACAGATACGCAGTATTTT. Amino acid sequence: CASSDTSGGTDTQYF.

The DNA for the CDR3 is TGTGCCAGCAGCTTACCTCGGCAGGGAGGGCAAGAGACCCAGTACTTC. Amino acids: CASSLPRQGGQETQYF. The chain recombines TRBV7-3 with TRBJ2-5, with TRBD2 matching over 7 bases. This CDR3 is 16 amino acids long. The trim removed 2 bases at V and 2 bases at J, leaving 8 bases unmatched. Per the germline V gene, CDR1 is SGHTA and CDR2 is FQGTGA. The full variable domain, its missing parts supplied by reference TRBV7-3 and TRBJ2-5, is GAGVSQTPSNKVTEKGKYVELRCDPISGHTALYWYRQSLGQGPEFLIYFQGTGAADDSGLPNDRFFAVRPEGSVSTLKIQRTERGDSAVYLCASSLPRQGGQETQYFGPGTRLLVL.